This T cell receptor beta chain was found in a study of shared clonotypes between healthy human individuals (dated by TCRdb to the early 2020s). Notes on the research overall: The cohort included three men and a couple of women between 18 and 49 years of age. Per donor, three plates each were used for CD4 naive and CD4 memory, two for CD8 naive, and one for CD8 memory. To estimate repertoire size and how much clonotype sharing occurs between individuals, the study deeply sequenced the blood TCR repertoires of several healthy adults. Libraries were prepared and TCR repertoires were sequenced by different laboratories using diverse techniques, in order to increase sequencing depth and limit assay-specific biases. Per donor, leukapheresis produced somewhere between about 0.9 and 10 billion PBMCs. Here is what the overall study found, with its caveats: Sampling was restricted to blood, and TCR repertoires in tissue are likely to differ from TCR repertoires in blood. Pairwise subsampling led to the expectation that sequencing depth would affect the degree of clonotype sharing among donors. Approximately 5% of naive CD4, roughly 3.5% of naive CD8, 2% to 2.5% of memory CD4, and less than 0.45% of memory CD8 clonotypes were shared across a few donors. Rarefaction of sorted-subset datasets indicated incomplete sequencing despite the large sequencing depth. Naive subsets generally had larger estimated clonotype richness than memory subsets did. The genetic and exposure-history diversity represented was limited by the small number of donors. Compared with non-shared clonotypes, clonotypes shared by all four sorted-subset donors had higher generation probabilities.

CDR1 and CDR2, per the germline V gene, are MDHEN and SYDVKM. The CDR3 holds 13 amino acids from the cysteine to the phenylalanine. Of all the DNA, just the CDR3 is kept, 39 bases in frame from base 1. Clipping removes 5 bases from V and 8 bases from J, with 5 as the unmatched junction base count. In regard to this clone: The antigen this receptor binds is unknown. Base qualities are not provided; no much larger clone lies one nucleotide away. Other DNA variants within this sample encode the same CDR3.

The donors were healthy, HIV-negative adults who had no recently reported acute infections or vaccinations. All donors were Caucasian adults living in Nashville, Tennessee, USA. CD4+ T cells were enriched by magnetic negative selection; naive cells were then positively selected on CD45RA, and the negative fraction formed the memory subset. Blood was collected by leukapheresis, and PBMCs were isolated by Ficoll-Histopaque density gradient centrifugation and then cryopreserved in liquid nitrogen vapor phase. Analytical flow cytometry was used to check the purity and quantity of every magnetically sorted T cell population. From each sorted fraction, genomic DNA was isolated and quantified by UV absorbance on a Nanodrop 2000c. Using the deep immunoSEQ assay, multiplex PCR amplified TCR CDR3 regions from genomic DNA. Extracted genomic DNA from each cell subset was distributed evenly across all wells of several immunoSEQ 96-well plates, and each plate was treated as a replicate. Each replicate PCR for sorted subsets received approximately 200 ng genomic DNA, equal to about 30,000 T cell genomes. Purified libraries were measured with a Qubit 3.0 fluorometer, size-checked on a Bioanalyzer 2100, and measured again with the KAPA Library Quantification kit. Every immunoSEQ 96-well plate was sequenced on a separate single-read 150-cycle Illumina NextSeq 550 flow cell. As for how the authors treated the data: Because the immunoSEQ output held only junctional sequences and lacked quality scores, the filtering could not match the filtering applied to full-length reads. Sequences were annotated with PyIR, a Python wrapper for IgBLAST v1.9, using IMGT germline references to assign V/J genes and CDR3. Reads were removed for weak V/J assignments (E-value above 1e-6), missing CDR3, stop codons, out-of-frame junctions, or ambiguous translated residues. V3J clonotypes were defined as sequences sharing an identical inferred V gene, J gene, and CDR3 amino acid sequence. To compute the percentage overlap between repertoires, the number of shared unique clonotypes was divided by the size of the smaller repertoire. Richness of each repertoire was evaluated using RTK rarefaction, the Chao1 estimator, and Recon v2.1 estimates of unobserved clonotypes. OLGA was used to compute generation probabilities for all TCRbeta clonotypes that the gDNA method yielded from a handful of donors. This is the immuneACCESS table as TCRdb keeps it, with only in-frame sequences that have V and J called. A part of the clones is gone; compared with another copy, unresolved V genes explain less than half, and the rest is unexplained. Clonal size and the V and J genes are those of that table, whereas D and trimming came from the DNA. Counted in this sample were about 2 million clones; approximately 95% of them appeared once. Of the sample, 0.13% falls within the top ten clones.

The source of this sequence is a man aged 18 to 30 in good health. The sequence is built from TRBV28 and TRBJ1-2; a stretch of 10 junction bases matches TRBD1. The sample taken for sequencing was naive CD4+ T cells sorted from blood. Interpreted using the paper, the cell subset or site label stands for: CD45RA+ positively selected. The DNA sequence reads TGTGCCAGCAGTCTGACAGGGGGCCGCGGCTACACCTTC. This gives the protein CASSLTGGRGYTF.